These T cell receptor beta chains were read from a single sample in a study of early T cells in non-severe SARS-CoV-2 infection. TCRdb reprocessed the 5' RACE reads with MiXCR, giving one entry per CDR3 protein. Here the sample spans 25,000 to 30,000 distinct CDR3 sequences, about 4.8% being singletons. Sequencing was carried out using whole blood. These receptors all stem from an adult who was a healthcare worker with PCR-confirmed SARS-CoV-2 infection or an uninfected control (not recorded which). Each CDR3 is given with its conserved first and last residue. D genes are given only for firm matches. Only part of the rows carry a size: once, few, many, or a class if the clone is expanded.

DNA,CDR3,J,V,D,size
TGTGCCAGCAGTGAAGTTGCGGGCGCTCTCGGTGGGACTGAAGCTTTCTTT,CASSEVAGALGGTEAFF,TRBJ1-1,TRBV6-1,NA,few
TGTGCCAGCAGCTTTGATCTTGCTGATACGCAGTATTTT,CASSFDLADTQYF,TRBJ2-3,TRBV7-2,NA,many
TGTGCCAGCAGTTACTTCGGGGTCGACAGAAACACCGGGGAGCTGTTTTTT,CASSYFGVDRNTGELFF,TRBJ2-2,TRBV6-5,NA,many
TGTGCCAGCAGCGGGGGACTTTCGGGGGAGACCCAGTACTTC,CASSGGLSGETQYF,TRBJ2-5,TRBV5-4,NA,many
TGTGCCAGCAGAGACGACAGGGATAATTCACCCCTCCACTTT,CASRDDRDNSPLHF,TRBJ1-6,TRBV6-6,TRBD1,many
TGTGCCAGCAGCTTAAGTATATCGCAGGACCTTTTTCGGTATTTT,CASSLSISQDLFRYF,TRBJ2-3,TRBV7-8,NA,many
TGCAGTGCTAGTGACCCCCGGACCAACACTGAAGCTTTCTTT,CSASDPRTNTEAFF,TRBJ1-1,TRBV20-1,NA,many
TGTGCCAGCAGTCCATCCAGGGGGCTTAAGTATTCACCCCTCCACTTT,CASSPSRGLKYSPLHF,TRBJ1-6,TRBV6-5,TRBD1,many
TGTGCCAGCAGCTGGTCAACGGGCCAAGGGGTTGAAGCTTTCTTT,CASSWSTGQGVEAFF,TRBJ1-1,TRBV5-5,NA,many
TGCAGTGCTAGAGAACTAGCGGGAGGCCTATACGAGCAGTACTTC,CSARELAGGLYEQYF,TRBJ2-7,TRBV20-1,TRBD2,many
TGTGCCAGCAGCCAAGAACGGCTAGCATTAAATGAGCAGTTCTTC,CASSQERLALNEQFF,TRBJ2-1,TRBV4-2,NA,many
TGTGCCACCAGCAGAGATCAGGGAAATGGGGCCAACGTCCTGACTTTC,CATSRDQGNGANVLTF,TRBJ2-6,TRBV15,NA,NA
TGTGCCAGCAGCCCCTGGAGAAGGCGTGATTCACCCCTCCACTTT,CASSPWRRRDSPLHF,TRBJ1-6,TRBV3-2,NA,many
TGTGCCAGCAGCTTAGGCCCCGGGGAGCTGTTTTTT,CASSLGPGELFF,TRBJ2-2,TRBV7-8,NA,many
TGCGCCAGCACGGCGGGGAACTATGGCTACACCTTC,CASTAGNYGYTF,TRBJ1-2,TRBV5-1,NA,NA
TGTGCCAGCAGTGCCCCCGGCTCTGGAAACACCATATATTTT,CASSAPGSGNTIYF,TRBJ1-3,TRBV28,NA,few
TGCGCCAGCAGCTTGGGGACTAGCGGAACAGATACGCAGTATTTT,CASSLGTSGTDTQYF,TRBJ2-3,TRBV5-1,TRBD2,few
TGTGCCAGCAGCGTAGTTGCACTAGCGGGCTTTAGTGAGCAGCACTTC,CASSVVALAGFSEQHF,TRBJ2-7,TRBV9,TRBD2,once
TGTGCCAGCAGCGCCAAGGACAGGGGGCAGGAGCCCACTGGGGCCAACGTCCTGACTTTC,CASSAKDRGQEPTGANVLTF,TRBJ2-6,TRBV7-2,TRBD1,few
TGTGCCAGCAGTGAAGAAGCGGGAGGGTACAATGAGCAGTTCTTC,CASSEEAGGYNEQFF,TRBJ2-1,TRBV6-1,TRBD2,many
TGTGCCAGCAGCCAGTGGGACAGGCCCCAAGAGACCCAGTACTTC,CASSQWDRPQETQYF,TRBJ2-5,TRBV4-2,TRBD1,NA
TGTGCCAGCAGTGACTCCGGGACAGGGTACAATGAGCAGTTCTTC,CASSDSGTGYNEQFF,TRBJ2-1,TRBV6-4,TRBD1,many
TGTGCCAGCAGTGGACAGTTCAACACTGAAGCTTTCTTT,CASSGQFNTEAFF,TRBJ1-1,TRBV2,NA,many
TGCAGCGTTGACAGCACTAACTATGGCTACACCTTC,CSVDSTNYGYTF,TRBJ1-2,TRBV29-1,NA,many
TGTGCCAGCTCACCACGGACAGGGGGAACTGAAGCTTTCTTT,CASSPRTGGTEAFF,TRBJ1-1,TRBV18,TRBD1,few
TGTGCCAGCAGCGTAGTTCCGGGAGGACGGAGCGCGAACACCGGGGAGCTGTTTTTT,CASSVVPGGRSANTGELFF,TRBJ2-2,TRBV9,TRBD2,many
TGTGCCAGCCGCCCAAATCCGCCCAACAATGAGCAGTTCTTC,CASRPNPPNNEQFF,TRBJ2-1,TRBV11-2,NA,many
TGCGCCAGCAGTAGCGGGGTCGGGGAGACCCAGTACTTC,CASSSGVGETQYF,TRBJ2-5,TRBV10-1,TRBD2,many
TGTGCCAGCAGCTTGGAGGGGCTCACTGAAGCTTTCTTT,CASSLEGLTEAFF,TRBJ1-1,TRBV5-4,NA,many
TGTGCCAGCGGGGACCAAAAAGATACGCAGTATTTT,CASGDQKDTQYF,TRBJ2-3,TRBV6-2/TRBV6-3,NA,NA
TGTGCCAGCAGTTACCCTCTCAAGCGGAGCTCCTACGAGCAGTACTTC,CASSYPLKRSSYEQYF,TRBJ2-7,TRBV6-2/TRBV6-3,NA,few
TGCGCCACGACAATACGGGAGAGGACAGATACGCAGTATTTT,CATTIRERTDTQYF,TRBJ2-3,TRBV5-1,NA,many
TGTGCCAGCAGTTGCCGGGACAGGGCTCAAGAGACCCAGTACTTC,CASSCRDRAQETQYF,TRBJ2-5,TRBV28,TRBD1,few
TGTGCCAGCAGCGTTTCACAGGGGAATGGCTACACCTTC,CASSVSQGNGYTF,TRBJ1-2,TRBV9,TRBD1,many
TGTGCCAGCAGAGGGGACACCAACTACGAGCAGTACTTC,CASRGDTNYEQYF,TRBJ2-7,TRBV28,NA,NA
TGTGCCACCAGCAGTGGTGGGTTTAACACTGAAGCTTTCTTT,CATSSGGFNTEAFF,TRBJ1-1,TRBV15,NA,many
TGTGCCAGCAGCCTGGACAGCTATGGCTACACCTTC,CASSLDSYGYTF,TRBJ1-2,TRBV4-2,NA,many
TGTGCCACCAGCAGAGATTCTCACAACTATGGCTACACCTTC,CATSRDSHNYGYTF,TRBJ1-2,TRBV15,NA,many
TGCAGCGTTCACGGTTCCGGGACAGGGGCCCTCCCAGGCTATGGCTACACCTTC,CSVHGSGTGALPGYGYTF,TRBJ1-2,TRBV29-1,TRBD1,NA
TGTGCCAGCAGTGGATGGCGGGAGGTTCAGGGCACAGATACGCAGTATTTT,CASSGWREVQGTDTQYF,TRBJ2-3,TRBV2,TRBD2,many
TGTGCCAGCAGACGGGACAGGGCCACTGAAGCTTTCTTT,CASRRDRATEAFF,TRBJ1-1,TRBV7-8,TRBD1,many
TGTGCCAGCAGTAGGGACAGATCTCATAATCAGCCCCAGCATTTT,CASSRDRSHNQPQHF,TRBJ1-5,TRBV6-5,TRBD1,few
TGTGCCAGCAGCCCAAAGGGGGAGAACACTGAAGCTTTCTTT,CASSPKGENTEAFF,TRBJ1-1,TRBV7-9,NA,many
TGTGCCAGCAGCTTGGACGGGAGGCCCTCCTCGTATGAGACCCAGTACTTC,CASSLDGRPSSYETQYF,TRBJ2-5,TRBV7-6,TRBD2,few
TGCAGTGCTAGTAAGGGCGGGAGGGTAACCTACGAGCAGTACTTC,CSASKGGRVTYEQYF,TRBJ2-7,TRBV20-1,TRBD2,few